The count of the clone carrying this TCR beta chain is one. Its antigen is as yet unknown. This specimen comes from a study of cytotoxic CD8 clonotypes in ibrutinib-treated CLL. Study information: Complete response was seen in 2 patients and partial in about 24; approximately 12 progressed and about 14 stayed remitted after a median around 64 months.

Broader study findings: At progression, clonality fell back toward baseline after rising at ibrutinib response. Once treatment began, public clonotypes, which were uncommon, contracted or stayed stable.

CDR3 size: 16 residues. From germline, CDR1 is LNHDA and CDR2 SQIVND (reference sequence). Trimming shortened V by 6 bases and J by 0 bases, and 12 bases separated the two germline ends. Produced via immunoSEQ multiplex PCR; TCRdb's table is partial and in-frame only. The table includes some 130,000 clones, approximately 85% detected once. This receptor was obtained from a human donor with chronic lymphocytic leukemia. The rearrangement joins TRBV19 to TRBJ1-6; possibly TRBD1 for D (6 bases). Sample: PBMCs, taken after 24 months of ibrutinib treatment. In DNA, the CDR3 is TGTGCCAGTAGGATTAACAGGGACTCCTATAATTCACCCCTCCACTTT. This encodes CASRINRDSYNSPLHF.